A selection of T cell receptor beta chains follows, all from one sample in a study of T cell responses to AZD1222 COVID-19 vaccine. Produced via immunoSEQ multiplex PCR; TCRdb's table is partial and in-frame only. The table has about 120,000 clones, about 90% seen once. Sequencing was performed on peripheral blood, taken on day 0 of AZD1222 vaccination. The source is an adult in good health. Each CDR3 is given with its conserved first and last residue. A D gene is named only where the DNA matches it firmly. Size values are once, few and many counts, or a class for expanded clones, and some rows have none.

D gene,J gene,V gene,clone size,CDR3 protein,CDR3 DNA
TRBD1,TRBJ1-2,TRBV5-1,.,CASSPGTDGYTF,TGCGCCAGCAGCCCAGGGACAGATGGCTACACCTTC
.,TRBJ1-3,TRBV3-1/TRBV3-2,.,CASSRDPSDSGNTIYF,TGTGCCAGCAGCCGGGACCCCTCGGACTCTGGAAACACCATATATTTT
.,TRBJ2-4,TRBV28,.,CASRTLQGGLAKNIQYF,TGTGCCAGCAGAACACTACAGGGGGGGCTGGCCAAAAACATTCAGTACTTC
TRBD1,TRBJ1-5,TRBV9,.,CASSRTGDQNVQPQHF,TGTGCCAGCAGCCGGACAGGGGACCAGAATGTCCAGCCCCAGCATTTT
.,TRBJ1-2,TRBV28,.,CASTPAGRFYGYTF,TGTGCCAGCACCCCAGCAGGCAGGTTTTATGGCTACACCTTC
.,TRBJ1-1,TRBV5-1,.,CASSSGTENTEAFF,TGCGCCAGCAGCAGCGGGACGGAGAACACTGAAGCTTTCTTT
TRBD1,TRBJ2-3,TRBV7-3,.,CASSGTGGTDTQYF,TGTGCCAGCAGTGGGACAGGGGGCACAGATACGCAGTATTTT
.,TRBJ2-3,TRBV4-2,few,CASSQDSKGDTQYF,TGTGCCAGCAGCCAAGATTCGAAGGGAGATACGCAGTATTTT
TRBD1,TRBJ1-2,TRBV7-2,.,CASSLGGQEGRVYGYTF,TGTGCCAGCAGCTTAGGAGGACAGGAAGGACGGGTCTATGGCTACACCTTC
.,TRBJ1-1,TRBV5-1,.,CASSFDSEAFF,TGCGCCAGCAGCTTCGACAGCGAAGCTTTCTTT
.,TRBJ1-2,TRBV30,once,CAWGDGPGGFGGNGYTF,TGTGCCTGGGGGGACGGTCCCGGAGGTTTTGGAGGGAATGGCTACACCTTC
.,TRBJ2-3,TRBV9,large,CASSELDSRSTDTQYF,TGTGCCAGCAGCGAACTCGACTCCCGGAGCACAGATACGCAGTATTTT
.,TRBJ1-2,TRBV19,many,CASRTGPGGYTF,TGTGCCAGTAGGACTGGGCCGGGAGGCTACACCTTC
TRBD1,TRBJ2-7,TRBV15,.,CATSGTGTGAYEQYF,TGTGCCACCAGCGGAACCGGGACAGGGGCCTACGAGCAGTACTTC
.,TRBJ1-2,TRBV7-3,.,CASSSDSNYGYTF,TGTGCCAGCAGCTCGGACAGTAACTATGGCTACACCTTC
.,TRBJ1-5,TRBV11-2,once,CASSLAGGYQPQHF,TGTGCCAGCAGCTTAGCAGGAGGGTATCAGCCCCAGCATTTT
TRBD1,TRBJ2-5,TRBV10-1,.,CASSESHRGIGETQYF,TGCGCCAGCAGTGAGTCGCACAGGGGAATAGGGGAGACCCAGTACTTC
TRBD2,TRBJ2-1,TRBV6-4,.,CASSDHIPGLAGSGAWNEQFF,TGTGCCAGCAGTGACCATATACCGGGACTAGCGGGGAGTGGGGCGTGGAATGAGCAGTTCTTC
.,TRBJ1-6,TRBV12-3/TRBV12-4,.,CASAPGRNSPLHF,TGTGCCAGCGCTCCGGGGAGAAATTCACCCCTCCACTTT
.,TRBJ1-2,TRBV7-2,.,CASSLSGGYTF,TGTGCCAGCAGCTTATCGGGTGGCTACACCTTC
TRBD1,TRBJ1-2,TRBV5-4,.,CASSGWDRVSGYTF,TGTGCCAGCAGCGGATGGGACAGGGTTAGTGGCTACACCTTC
TRBD2,TRBJ2-5,TRBV7-9,.,CASHLAGLSQETQYF,TGTGCCAGCCACCTAGCGGGGCTGTCTCAAGAGACCCAGTACTTC
TRBD1,TRBJ1-2,TRBV4-1,.,CASSQPGTDNYGYTF,TGCGCCAGCAGCCAACCCGGGACAGACAACTATGGCTACACCTTC
TRBD1,TRBJ1-3,TRBV27,.,CASMRTGGSGNTIYF,TGTGCCAGCATGCGGACAGGGGGCTCAGGAAACACCATATATTTT
TRBD1,TRBJ1-2,TRBV6-5,.,CASSYANRGPNYGYTF,TGTGCCAGCAGTTACGCAAACAGGGGGCCCAACTATGGCTACACCTTC
.,TRBJ1-1,TRBV7-2,.,CASSLGFHTEAFF,TGTGCCAGCAGCTTAGGGTTCCACACTGAAGCTTTCTTT
TRBD1,TRBJ2-1,TRBV28,.,CASSSGQANEQFF,TGTGCCAGCAGTTCGGGACAGGCCAATGAGCAGTTCTTC
TRBD1,TRBJ1-2,TRBV7-2,.,CASSLRQGAKGYTF,TGTGCCAGCAGCTTAAGACAGGGGGCGAAAGGCTACACCTTC
.,TRBJ2-7,TRBV2,.,CASSERYEQYF,TGTGCCAGCAGTGAAAGGTACGAGCAGTACTTC
.,TRBJ2-5,TRBV3-1/TRBV3-2,.,CASSQSSADKETQYF,TGTGCCAGCAGCCAATCCTCAGCGGACAAAGAGACCCAGTACTTC
.,TRBJ2-5,TRBV11-2,.,CASSFARETQYF,TGTGCCAGCAGCTTCGCGAGAGAGACCCAGTACTTC
.,TRBJ1-3,TRBV18,few,CASSPQSVRGRSSGNTIYF,TGTGCCAGCTCACCTCAAAGCGTTAGGGGCAGGAGCTCTGGAAACACCATATATTTT
.,TRBJ2-2,TRBV3-1/TRBV3-2,.,CASSQEGRVDTGELFF,TGTGCCAGCAGCCAAGAGGGTCGCGTGGACACCGGGGAGCTGTTTTTT
.,TRBJ2-7,TRBV6-2/TRBV6-3,.,CASSPQNYEQYF,TGTGCCAGCAGCCCTCAGAATTACGAGCAGTACTTC
.,TRBJ2-1,TRBV12-5,.,CASGSGEWGSYNEQFF,TGTGCTAGTGGTTCGGGTGAATGGGGTTCCTACAATGAGCAGTTCTTC
.,TRBJ1-2,TRBV7-2,.,CASSPRAGAYNYGYTF,TGTGCCAGCAGCCCCCGGGCGGGGGCGTACAACTATGGCTACACCTTC
TRBD1,TRBJ1-6,TRBV14,.,CASSRNRDRGSPLHF,TGTGCCAGCAGCCGAAACCGGGACAGGGGTTCACCCCTCCACTTT
.,TRBJ2-7,TRBV5-6,.,CASSLGASYEQYF,TGTGCCAGCAGCTTGGGTGCCTCCTACGAGCAGTACTTC
TRBD1,TRBJ2-2,TRBV28,once,CASRGQSIGELFF,TGTGCCAGCAGGGGACAGTCGATCGGGGAGCTGTTTTTT
TRBD1,TRBJ1-3,TRBV5-1,.,CASSAQGASGNTIYF,TGCGCCAGCAGCGCCCAGGGGGCTTCTGGAAACACCATATATTTT
TRBD1,TRBJ2-5,TRBV28,.,CASSTGTGEETQYF,TGTGCCAGCAGTACTGGGACAGGGGAAGAGACCCAGTACTTC
TRBD1,TRBJ1-1,TRBV7-9,.,CASSLQGAKTEAFF,TGTGCCAGCAGCTTACAGGGGGCTAAAACTGAAGCTTTCTTT